Listed here are 25 T cell receptor beta chains from one sample, sequenced in a study of cytomegalovirus exposure and HLA in healthy donors. The PCR was carried out with 60 Vbeta primers and 13 Jbeta primers. Repertoires were generated with immunoSEQ multiplex PCR, while TCRdb's copy carries only in-frame clones and drops some. The table lists about 200,000 clones, less than 85% of them singletons. The sequenced material came from PBMCs. The receptor source for this set is a girl aged 2 to 9 in good health and CMV-seronegative.

The V call is TRBV6-6, the J call TRBJ2-5, with a possible D match to TRBD1 (6 bases). The V and J ends lost 5 bases and 7 bases respectively, with 14 bases between them. From germline, CDR1 is MNHNY and CDR2 SVGAGI (reference sequence). The CDR3 spans 13 residues. CDR3 amino acids: CASSPGVDGTQYF. The CDR3 region has the DNA TGTGCCAGCAGTCCAGGGGTAGACGGGACCCAGTACTTC.

This chain joins TRBV9 and TRBJ2-5; TRBD2 is a possible D gene (7 bases). V was pared by 0 bases and J by 5 bases, with 20 bases between. CDR3 length equals 17 residues. Germline CDR1 SGDLS, CDR2 YYNGEE. The CDR3 protein is CASSVGPGGWSGETQYF. DNA for the CDR3: TGTGCCAGCAGCGTAGGCCCGGGGGGCTGGTCGGGGGAGACCCAGTACTTC.

The CDR3 DNA reads TGTGCCATCAGGCCGGGACAGGGTAGCAATCAGCCCCAGCATTTT. This codes for CAIRPGQGSNQPQHF. The V call is TRBV10-3, the J call TRBJ1-5; 9 bases agree with TRBD1. CDR3 length: 15 residues. J gave up 0 bases and V 6 bases, and 3 bases lay outside the gene matches. Germline V gene sequence: CDR1 ENHRY, CDR2 SYGVKD.

A remark on this clone: This sample includes further DNA sequences coding for the same CDR3. V usage is TRBV7-9 and J usage is TRBJ2-5; the match to TRBD2 covers 14 bases. V shed 2 bases and J 5 bases; nucleotides not matched to a gene: 1. The CDR3 runs to 15 residues. The V gene's germline CDR1 is SEHNR and CDR2 FQNEAQ (reference sequence). The CDR3 spells CASSLRLAGGETQYF. The CDR3 nucleotides are TGTGCCAGCAGCTTACGACTAGCGGGGGGGGAGACCCAGTACTTC.

DNA of the CDR3: TGTGCCAGCAGTTACCCACCGAACGGGACTCTCTATGGCTACACCTTC. It yields the protein CASSYPPNGTLYGYTF. This chain connects TRBV6-6 to TRBJ1-2; tentatively, D is TRBD1 (5 bases). Germline CDR1 and CDR2: MNHNY and SVGAGI (reference sequence). The CDR3 has 16 amino acids. The V gene lost 2 bases and the J gene lost 4 bases, with 17 bases spanning the gap.

V usage is TRBV27 and J usage is TRBJ1-2; 7 bases are shared with TRBD1. V shed 4 bases, J shed 0 bases, and the junction held 8 bases outside the gene matches. The CDR3 contains 16 residues. Germline values: CDR1 MNHEY, CDR2 SMNVEV (reference sequence). CDR3 protein: CASSSGGRLANYGYTF. CDR3 in DNA: TGTGCCAGCAGTTCAGGGGGGCGGCTAGCTAACTATGGCTACACCTTC.

The V gene is TRBV6-5, the J gene TRBJ1-2; the D is unclear. CDR1 is MNHEY, CDR2 SVGAGI, per germline. The CDR3 consists of 14 residues. Between the trimmed V and J ends, which lost 1 base and 4 bases, there was a span of 10 bases. The DNA for the CDR3 is TGTGCCAGCAGTTACTACGAGAGGAGCTATGGCTACACCTTC. It codes for CASSYYERSYGYTF.

The chain employs TRBV19 and TRBJ1-5, with a weak D call TRBD1 (6 bases). The CDR3 totals 15 residues. Per germline, CDR1 LNHDA and CDR2 SQIVND (reference sequence). Trimming removed 6 bases at V and 4 bases at J, with 16 bases between. The CDR3 loop reads CASRDQDRGNQPQHF. The CDR3 nucleotides read TGTGCCAGTAGGGACCAGGACAGAGGGAATCAGCCCCAGCATTTT.

The chain employs TRBV10-1 and TRBJ2-3; 10 positions agree with TRBD2. This CDR3 comprises 15 residues. V shed 3 bases and J 4 bases; nucleotides not matched to a gene: 4. Germline V gene lookup returns CDR1 WNHNN and CDR2 SYGVQD (reference sequence). The DNA for the CDR3 is TGCGCCAGCAGTGAACCTAGCGGGAGCGCAGATACGCAGTATTTT. This gives the protein CASSEPSGSADTQYF.

V and J are TRBV19 and TRBJ1-1, with D perhaps matching TRBD1 (5 bases). Germline V gene data show CDR1 as LNHDA and CDR2 as SQIVND (reference sequence). The CDR3 consists of 15 residues. V was pared by 5 bases and J by 3 bases, with 16 bases between. This chain's CDR3 is CASSGGRGLHTEAFF. For the CDR3, the DNA is TGTGCCAGTAGTGGGGGGAGGGGACTACACACTGAAGCTTTCTTT.

This clone was detected a few times. This rearrangement joins TRBV25-1 to TRBJ2-7; a weak D match, TRBD2 (5 bases). Germline V lookup: CDR1 MGHDK, CDR2 SYGVNS. The CDR3 contains 12 residues. V lost 6 bases and J 2 bases, leaving 8 bases between the germline ends. The CDR3 DNA reads TGTGCCAGCAGGGGAGTGGCCTACGAGCAGTACTTC. Translation gives CASRGVAYEQYF.

Comment on this clone: Other DNA sequences in this specimen translate into the identical CDR3. The chain combines TRBV29-1 with TRBJ1-1; D perhaps matches TRBD1 (6 bases). V gave up 7 bases and J gave up 0 bases, with 9 bases separating them. This CDR3 spans 12 amino acids. Looked up from germline, CDR1 is SQVTM and CDR2 is ANQGSEA. The CDR3 loop is CSAGQLNTEAFF. In DNA form, the CDR3 reads TGCAGCGCGGGACAACTGAACACTGAAGCTTTCTTT. The full variable domain, rest sourced from reference TRBV29-1 and TRBJ1-1, is SAVISQKPSRDICQRGTSLTIQCQVDSQVTMMFWYRQQPGQSLTLIATANQGSEATYESGFVIDKFPISRPNLTFSTLTVSNMSPEDSSIYLCSAGQLNTEAFFGQGTRLTVV.

Points on this clone: The junction and the germline gene differ at one end; a read error may be behind it. The sample has other DNA sequences that encode this CDR3 too. The chain joins TRBV5-6 to TRBJ1-1; D is possibly TRBD1 (5 bases). This CDR3 has 18 residues. Germline V gene sequence: CDR1 SGHDT, CDR2 YYEEEE. CDR3 nucleotides: TGTGCCAGCAGCCCCACTGAATGGGGGGTTTTAGCGGGCACTGAGGCTTTCTTT. This gives the protein CASSPTEWGVLAGTEAFF.

This clone has a handful of counts. The rearrangement links TRBV11-1 to TRBJ2-1; D is perhaps TRBD2 (5 bases). Germline V CDR1 and CDR2: SGHAT, FQDESV (reference sequence). The CDR3 has 17 residues. Trimming stripped 2 bases from V and 4 bases from J, with 18 bases between. CDR3 sequence: CASSLMLSRVRYNEQFF. In DNA, the CDR3 is TGTGCCAGCAGCTTAATGTTATCGAGGGTGCGATACAATGAGCAGTTCTTC.

In nucleotides, the CDR3 is TGTGCCAGCAGCGATACAGGGGGCGGTAACTATGGCTACACCTTC. Its protein is CASSDTGGGNYGYTF. The chain joins TRBV6-6 to TRBJ1-2, with 9 bases that match TRBD1. V gave up 6 bases and J gave up 1 base; unmatched junction bases: 6. Looked up from germline, CDR1 is MNHNY and CDR2 is SVGAGI (reference sequence). The CDR3 contains 15 residues.

The chain combines TRBV29-1 with TRBJ1-2, with D perhaps TRBD1 (5 bases). Per the germline V gene, CDR1 is SQVTM and CDR2 is ANQGSEA. V was pared by 3 bases and J by 8 bases, with 10 bases between. The CDR3 covers 11 residues. The CDR3 DNA is TGCAGCGTTGAGGGAGGGGACGGCTACACCTTC. Its translation: CSVEGGDGYTF.

The chain uses TRBV30 and TRBJ2-1; perhaps TRBD1 as D (7 bases). CDR1 and CDR2 from the germline V gene are GTSNPN and SVGIG (reference sequence). V was trimmed by 2 bases and J by 0 bases, leaving 17 bases between them. The CDR3 is made up of 17 amino acids. CDR3 loop: CAWSRDRDSRSYNEQFF. The CDR3 DNA reads as TGTGCCTGGAGTCGTGACAGGGACTCTCGCTCCTACAATGAGCAGTTCTTC.

The gene calls are TRBV10-2 and TRBJ2-2; 14 nucleotides match TRBD2. The V gene end was trimmed by 6 bases and the J gene end by 1 base; junction bases not matched to a gene: 1. Germline V gives CDR1 WSHSY, CDR2 SAAADI. This CDR3 spans 16 amino acids. The CDR3 spells CASRGLAGENTGELFF. CDR3 DNA sequence: TGCGCCAGCAGGGGACTAGCGGGGGAGAACACCGGGGAGCTGTTTTTT.

The chain combines TRBV10-3 with TRBJ1-1; D unclear. Germline V gives CDR1 ENHRY, CDR2 SYGVKD. V gave up 7 bases and J gave up 4 bases, with 13 bases separating them. This CDR3 comprises 13 residues. CDR3 nucleotide sequence: TGTGCCATCATGGGTGCGACGGGCACTGAAGCTTTCTTT. Translating it yields CAIMGATGTEAFF.

This clone came up a few times. J is TRBJ2-7 and V is TRBV5-4; tentative D call: TRBD1 (5 bases). Germline V gene sequence: CDR1 SGHNT, CDR2 YYREEE (reference sequence). V was pared by 2 bases and J by 5 bases, with 11 bases between. This CDR3 comprises 13 residues. The CDR3 DNA follows: TGTGCCAGCAGCTTCCCAGGGATCGACGAGCAGTACTTC. Translation: CASSFPGIDEQYF.

V gene TRBV19 combines with J gene TRBJ1-5; D possibly corresponds to TRBD1 (5 bases). Germline loops: CDR1 LNHDA, CDR2 SQIVND (reference sequence). V was trimmed by 4 bases and J by 1 base, leaving 14 bases between them. There are 16 residues in the CDR3. CDR3 amino acids: CASSTMGGGSNQPQHF. The CDR3 DNA sequence: TGTGCCAGTAGTACCATGGGGGGGGGAAGCAATCAGCCCCAGCATTTT.

This clone appeared once. The rearrangement uses TRBV11-2 and TRBJ2-1, with a weak D call TRBD1 (5 bases). There are 14 residues in the CDR3. V shed 3 bases and J shed 4 bases, with 10 bases lying between them. Germline V CDR1 and CDR2: SGHAT, FQNNGV. CDR3 nucleotide sequence: TGTGCCAGCAGCTTGACAGAGCCGTACAATGAGCAGTTCTTC. Translated, it gives CASSLTEPYNEQFF.

V usage is TRBV7-8 and J usage is TRBJ1-5, with 9 nucleotides matching TRBD1. V lost 1 base to trimming and J lost 4 bases; unmatched junction nucleotides: 5. Germline-derived CDR1 and CDR2 are SGHVS and FQNEAQ. The CDR3 is 16 amino acids. This CDR3 is CASSLGAGTGNQPQHF. CDR3 nucleotides: TGTGCCAGCAGCTTAGGAGCCGGGACAGGGAATCAGCCCCAGCATTTT.

The V gene is TRBV18, the J gene TRBJ1-2; D is unresolved. Germline assignment: CDR1 KGHSH and CDR2 LQKENI. The germline V and J ends were trimmed by 0 bases and 4 bases, with 12 bases remaining between them. This CDR3 comprises 15 residues. The CDR3 loop is CASSPPRRGSYGYTF. The CDR3 nucleotides read TGTGCCAGCTCACCACCGAGGCGGGGTAGCTATGGCTACACCTTC.

Only a few counts were recorded for this clone. The chain carries TRBV5-1 and TRBJ1-4; the D gene is possibly TRBD1 (5 bases). Germline V lookup: CDR1 SGHRS, CDR2 YFSETQ. CDR3 length: 16 residues. V was pared by 2 bases and J by 7 bases, with 18 bases between. DNA of the CDR3: TGCGCCAGCAGCTTATTGGGGACTGAGGGGATTGAAAAACTGTTTTTT. It encodes CASSLLGTEGIEKLFF.